The clone carrying this T cell receptor (beta chain) was counted only a few times. The data stem from a study of human T cells and chemical hapten exposure. Across the study: Patients having alopecia areata, totalis or universalis were mostly female.

TCRdb analysed the RACE reads with MiXCR anew, one entry per CDR3 protein. The sample has 100,000 or so distinct CDR3 sequences; approximately 11% are singletons. Germline V gives CDR1 MNHNS, CDR2 SASEGT. The V and J ends lost 10 bases and 1 base respectively, with 12 bases between them. This CDR3 has 13 residues. This sample's time point: patch test 1, 2 weeks after DPC sensitization. Treatment given: therapeutic diphenylcyclopropenone sensitization with weekly scalp DPC. The V and J genes are TRBV6-1 and TRBJ2-3; maybe TRBD2 (6 bases). This clonotype was sampled from a middle-aged woman with alopecia areata. Some clones in this sample may be carry-over from other donors' samples. The sample consisted of whole blood, taken in connection with sensitization to the hapten diphenylcyclopropenone (DPC). CDR3 bases: TGTGCCACCGAAGCTAGCGGCACAGATACGCAGTATTTT. This sequence encodes CATEASGTDTQYF.